The present T cell receptor beta chain was sequenced within a study of tumor and adjacent non-tumor tissue in lung cancer. Findings and limits, study-wide: Top 100 clones took a larger repertoire share in normal lung. Higher tumor TCR diversity was associated with shorter survival. Compared with tumor, normal lung showed significantly lower TCR diversity.

Three rounds of nested PCR, following a modified ARM-PCR protocol, produced the TCRbeta library. A single record per CDR3 protein comes from TCRdb applying MiXCR to the multiplex PCR reads. The repertoire holds roughly 48,000 distinct CDR3 sequences, with about two thirds as singletons. RNA was extracted from bulk tissue without any cell sorting. The normal lung tissue was taken more than 3 cm from the tumor edge. Concerning this clonotype itself: Its antigen is unidentified.

The CDR3 has 18 residues. The V gene lost 0 bases and the J gene lost 0 bases, with 13 bases spanning the gap. CDR1 and CDR2 from the germline V gene are SGHRS and YFSETQ. This sequence joins TRBV5-1 and TRBJ2-6; D is unresolved. This receptor was obtained from a woman in her 70s with non-small cell lung cancer. The specimen sequenced was distant non-tumor lung tissue. For the CDR3, the DNA is TGCGCCAGCAGCTTGGACAGTGCTATGAGCTCTGGGGCCAACGTCCTGACTTTC. Its translation is CASSLDSAMSSGANVLTF.